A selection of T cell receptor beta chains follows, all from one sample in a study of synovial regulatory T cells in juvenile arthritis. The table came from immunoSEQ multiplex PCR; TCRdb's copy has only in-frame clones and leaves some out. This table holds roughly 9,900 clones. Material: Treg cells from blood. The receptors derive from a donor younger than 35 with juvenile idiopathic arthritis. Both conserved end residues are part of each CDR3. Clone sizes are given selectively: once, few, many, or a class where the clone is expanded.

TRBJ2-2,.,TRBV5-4,CASSHQRGVNTGELFF
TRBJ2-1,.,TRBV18,CASRTDTPLQFF
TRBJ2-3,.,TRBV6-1,CATQDPTDTQYF
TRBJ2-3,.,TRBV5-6,CASSPPWESTDTQYF
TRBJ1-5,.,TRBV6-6,CASRSFKGDQPQHF
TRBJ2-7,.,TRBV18,CASSPPSYEQYF
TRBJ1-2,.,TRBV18,CASSPRADRESYTF
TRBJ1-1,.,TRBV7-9,CASSVTGGTEAFF
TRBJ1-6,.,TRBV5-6,CASSLGLPNSPLHF
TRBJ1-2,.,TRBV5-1,CASSFRQSYGYTF
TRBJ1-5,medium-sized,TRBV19,CASSGVRRNQPQHF
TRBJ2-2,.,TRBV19,CASTGTGKGGELFF
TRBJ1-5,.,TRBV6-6,CASRGTNQPQHF
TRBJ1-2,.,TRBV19,CASSLDGLYGYTF
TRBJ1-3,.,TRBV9,CASSVGGQGNTIYF
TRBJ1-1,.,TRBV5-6,CASSFGQNTEAFF
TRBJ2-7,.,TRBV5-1,CASSLTGEVLEQYF
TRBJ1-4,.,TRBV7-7,CASSTGTGAEKLFF
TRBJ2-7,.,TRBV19,CASSIRAGGGPYEQYF
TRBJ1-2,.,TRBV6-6,CASSYSMVDYGYTF
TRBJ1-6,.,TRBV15,CATSRGSSPLHF
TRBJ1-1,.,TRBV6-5,CRGGAFF
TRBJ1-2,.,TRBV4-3,CASSQESSTGETF
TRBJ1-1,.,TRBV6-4,CASSASAAWSGTEAFF
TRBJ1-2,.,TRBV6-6,CASSVTRTGEGYTF
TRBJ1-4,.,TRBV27,CASSLSSGNEKLFF
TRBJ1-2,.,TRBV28,CASSSGQGAGGYTF
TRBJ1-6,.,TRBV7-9,CASKGLANSPLHF
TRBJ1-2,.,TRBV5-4,CASSLVGYTF
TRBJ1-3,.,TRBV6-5,CASSYRSSGNTIYF
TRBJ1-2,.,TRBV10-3,CAISAGGALNYGYTF
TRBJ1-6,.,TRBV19,CASRGRTNSPLHF
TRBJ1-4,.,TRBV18,CASSPGGRREKLFF
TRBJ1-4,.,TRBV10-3,CAIRGTGGSEKLFF
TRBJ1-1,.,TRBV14,CASSQGPVLQTQAFF
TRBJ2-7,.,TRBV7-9,CASSLRRLGRDEQYF
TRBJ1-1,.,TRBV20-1,CSAREWTEAFF